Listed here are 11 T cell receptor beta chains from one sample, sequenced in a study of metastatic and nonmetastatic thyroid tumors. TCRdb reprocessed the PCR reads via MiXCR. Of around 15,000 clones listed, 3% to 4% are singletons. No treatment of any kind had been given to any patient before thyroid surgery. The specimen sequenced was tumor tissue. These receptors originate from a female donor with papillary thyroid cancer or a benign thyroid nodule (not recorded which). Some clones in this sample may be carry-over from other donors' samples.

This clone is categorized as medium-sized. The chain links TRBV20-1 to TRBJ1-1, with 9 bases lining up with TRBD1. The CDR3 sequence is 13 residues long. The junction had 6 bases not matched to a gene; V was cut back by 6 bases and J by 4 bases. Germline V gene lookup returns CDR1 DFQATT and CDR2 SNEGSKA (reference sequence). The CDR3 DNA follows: TGCAGTGCGGAGGGACAGGGACGCACTGAAGCTTTCTTT. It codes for CSAEGQGRTEAFF.

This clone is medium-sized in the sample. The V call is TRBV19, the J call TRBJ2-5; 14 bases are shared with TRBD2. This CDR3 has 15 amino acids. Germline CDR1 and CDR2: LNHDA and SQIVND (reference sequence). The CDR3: CAAGTSGSYQETQYF. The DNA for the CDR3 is TGTGCTGCCGGGACTAGCGGGAGTTATCAAGAGACCCAGTACTTC.

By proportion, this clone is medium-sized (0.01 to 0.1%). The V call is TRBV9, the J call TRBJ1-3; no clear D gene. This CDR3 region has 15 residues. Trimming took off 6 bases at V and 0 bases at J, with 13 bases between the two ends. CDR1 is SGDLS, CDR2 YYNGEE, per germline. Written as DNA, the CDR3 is TGTGCCAGCACCATAGAAGCCGTCTCTGGAAACACCATATATTTT. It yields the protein CASTIEAVSGNTIYF.

CDR3 nucleotides: TGTGCCAGCATCCTGGGACAGGGGAACACTGAAGCTTTCTTT. It yields the protein CASILGQGNTEAFF. The V and J genes are TRBV27 and TRBJ1-1; 9 nucleotides align to TRBD1. V trimming: 7 bases; J trimming: 1 base; junction bases outside the gene matches: 4. The length of the CDR3 is 14 residues. CDR1 is MNHEY and CDR2 is SMNVEV in the germline V gene (reference sequence).

CDR3 sequence: CASSFHRGQGSYEQYF. The CDR3 nucleotides read TGTGCCAGCAGTTTCCACAGAGGACAGGGGAGCTACGAGCAGTACTTC. The chain uses TRBV12-3 or TRBV12-4 and TRBJ2-7, with 9 nucleotides matching TRBD1. V dropped 3 bases and J dropped 3; count of bases not matched to a gene: 9. The CDR3 has 16 residues.

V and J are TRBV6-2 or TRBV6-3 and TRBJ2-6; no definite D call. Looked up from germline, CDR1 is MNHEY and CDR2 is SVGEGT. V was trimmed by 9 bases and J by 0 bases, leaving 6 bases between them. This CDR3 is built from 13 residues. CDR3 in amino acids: CASVHSGANVLTF. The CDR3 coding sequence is TGTGCCAGTGTGCACTCTGGGGCCAACGTCCTGACTTTC.

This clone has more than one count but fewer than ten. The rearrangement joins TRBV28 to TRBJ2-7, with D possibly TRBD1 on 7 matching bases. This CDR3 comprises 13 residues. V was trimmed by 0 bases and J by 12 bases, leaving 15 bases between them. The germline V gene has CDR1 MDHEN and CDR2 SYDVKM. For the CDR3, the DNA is TGTGCCAGCAGTTTATGGTTTGGGCAGGGGGGGTACTTC. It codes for CASSLWFGQGGYF.

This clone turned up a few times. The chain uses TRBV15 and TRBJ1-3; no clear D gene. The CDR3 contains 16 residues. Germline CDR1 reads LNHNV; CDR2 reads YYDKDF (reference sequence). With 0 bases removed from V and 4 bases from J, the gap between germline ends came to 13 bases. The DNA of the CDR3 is TGTGCCACCAGCAGAGATACCGACTCGGAAGGAAACACCATATATTTT. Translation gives CATSRDTDSEGNTIYF.

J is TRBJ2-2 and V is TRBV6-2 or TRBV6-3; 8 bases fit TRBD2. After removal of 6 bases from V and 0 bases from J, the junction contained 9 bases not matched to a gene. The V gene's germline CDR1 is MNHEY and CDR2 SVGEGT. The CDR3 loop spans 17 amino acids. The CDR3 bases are TGTGCCAGCAGGGCTCCGTCGGGACTAGCGAACACCGGGGAGCTGTTTTTT. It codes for CASRAPSGLANTGELFF.

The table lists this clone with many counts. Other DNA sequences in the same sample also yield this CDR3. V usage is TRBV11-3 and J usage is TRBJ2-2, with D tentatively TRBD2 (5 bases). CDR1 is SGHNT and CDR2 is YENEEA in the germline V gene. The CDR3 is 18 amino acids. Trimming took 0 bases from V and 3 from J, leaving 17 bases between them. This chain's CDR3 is CASSLDRGRAVYTGELFF. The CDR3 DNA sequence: TGTGCCAGCAGCTTAGACCGGGGAAGGGCAGTGTACACCGGGGAGCTGTTTTTT.

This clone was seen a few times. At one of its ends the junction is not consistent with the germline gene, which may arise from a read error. The DNA of the CDR3 is TGCGCCAGTAGCTTGGCCTTGTTGGAGGGCACAGATACGCAGTATTTT. Amino acids: CASSLALLEGTDTQYF. The genes are TRBV5-1 and TRBJ2-3; TRBD2 might be the D (5 bases). The CDR3 is 16 residues long. CDR1 is SGHRS and CDR2 is YFSETQ in the germline V gene. The full variable domain, its missing parts supplied by reference TRBV5-1 and TRBJ2-3, is KAGVTQTPRYLIKTRGQQVTLSCSPISGHRSVSWYQQTPGQGLQFLFEYFSETQRNKGNFPGRFSGRQFSNSRSEMNVSTLELGDSALYLCASSLALLEGTDTQYFGPGTRLTVL.